Listed below are T cell receptor beta chains from one sample, sequenced in a study of blood T cell repertoires in COVID-19. The repertoire was sequenced with immunoSEQ multiplex PCR; TCRdb's copy has only in-frame clones and lacks some. The sample includes 200,000 to 250,000 clones, more than 70% of them seen just once. The material sequenced was peripheral blood. The receptors originated from a woman aged 60-75 years with acute or convalescent COVID-19. CDR3s leave out the opening cysteine and the closing phenylalanine or tryptophan. D genes are given only for firm matches.

J | D | length | V | CDR3
TRBJ1-5 | NA | 12 | TRBV28 | ASSLLANNQPQH
TRBJ2-1 | NA | 12 | TRBV19 | ASSLLQGNNEQF
TRBJ2-2 | TRBD1 | 14 | TRBV5-1 | ASSLARQGATGELF
TRBJ2-3 | NA | 13 | TRBV9 | ASSVEATGTDTQY
TRBJ1-3 | TRBD1 | 16 | TRBV3-1/TRBV3-2 | ASSQDPQGANSGNTIY
TRBJ1-2 | NA | 12 | TRBV5-1 | ASSLQAQYYGYT
TRBJ2-2 | NA | 13 | TRBV5-1 | ASSLVAGSTGELF
TRBJ2-3 | NA | 11 | TRBV25-1 | ASRVGASDTQY
TRBJ1-2 | NA | 10 | TRBV30 | AWSWQALRPT
TRBJ1-1 | TRBD1 | 12 | TRBV7-9 | ASSQPETGAEAF
TRBJ2-5 | TRBD1 | 13 | TRBV6-1 | ASSENGQGRKTQY
TRBJ1-2 | NA | 13 | TRBV19 | ASSTDTEINYGYT
TRBJ1-4 | NA | 13 | TRBV19 | ASSIAGTTNEKLF
TRBJ1-2 | NA | 12 | TRBV28 | ASSTSRGLYGYT
TRBJ1-1 | TRBD1 | 11 | TRBV18 | ASSPQGGTEAF